This TCR beta chain was recorded in a study of blood T cell repertoires in COVID-19 (TCRdb year 2020). The study in broad terms: Samples covering the acute and convalescent phases of COVID-19 were provided by collaborators in the United States, Italy and Spain. The material from the prospective study consisted of cDNA or gDNA derived from T cells, B-cell-depleted T cells, or PBMCs. Subjects who had been exposed to COVID-19, were actively infected with it, or had recovered from it provided the deeply sampled blood TCRbeta repertoires that made up the dataset. A freely available public database, intended as a resource for researchers studying the immune response to SARS-CoV-2, is where the repertoires were released. The samples were drawn from the first 160 participants of the ongoing ImmuneRACE study and from 1,254 subjects provided by 6 global collaborators. Sample metadata almost always included a de-identified subject ID, COVID-19 status, age in years and sex. Where HLA class I and class II types were available, the types were taken from metadata supplied by the sample provider, not from assay-based typing.

TCRbeta CDR3 regions were amplified from genomic DNA using the immunoSEQ Assay, a bias-controlled multiplex PCR. Per the source publication's procedure: The number of nucleated cells in each sample was estimated from the amplification of reference gene primers within the assay. To quantify the absolute abundance of each unique TCRbeta CDR3 rearrangement, sequence reads were collapsed and filtered. For each sample, productive Simpson clonality was calculated as the square root of Simpson's diversity index over productive rearrangements. TCRdb carries this immuneACCESS record with in-frame sequences only. Its versions omit some clonotypes, under half of them owing to an unresolved V gene in the studies checked, with the rest unexplained. From that table come the V and J calls and clone size; the DNA was used to work out D and trimming. The sample includes 70,000 to 95,000 clones, with around 92% observed a single time. About 2.5% of the sample lies in the top ten.

V loses 0 bases at its end and J loses 1 base; junction bases beyond the gene matches: 5. From the cysteine up to the phenylalanine, the CDR3 has a length of 17 residues. Only CDR3 DNA is held: 51 bases, read in frame from base 1. In the germline V gene, CDR1 corresponds to SGHTA and CDR2 to FQGNSA. In regard to this clone: There is no known antigen for this receptor. Base qualities are missing; no much larger clone stands one base away.

The investigation overall reported the following: How much clinical and demographic metadata was included differed by source and by participant, and the metadata was provided uncurated.

In Seattle, one collaborating source enrolled patients while the infection was active and tracked those patients longitudinally over the course of disease. Whole blood was collected in K2EDTA tubes by collaborating institutions according to the institutions' own protocols. For TCRbeta analysis, collaborators shipped samples in one of three forms: frozen whole blood, isolated PBMCs, or DNA extracted from either of those sample types. The sequenced sample was peripheral blood. Recombination linked TRBV7-2 to TRBJ2-5; 10 junctional bases match TRBD2. The TCR originated in a middle-aged man with COVID-19, enrolled during active disease. The DNA sequence is given as TGTGCCAGCAGCTTAGCGTCAGCGGGGGGGGGCCAAGAGACCCAGTACTTC. It specifies CASSLASAGGGQETQYF. Where the CDR3 stops, the reference TRBV7-2 and TRBJ2-5 genes take over; the full variable domain is GAGVSQSPSNKVTEKGKDVELRCDPISGHTALYWYRQSLGQGLEFLIYFQGNSAPDKSGLPSDRFSAERTGGSVSTLTIQRTQQEDSAVYLCASSLASAGGGQETQYFGPGTRLLVL.